The clone carrying this T cell receptor (beta chain) was recorded only once. The junction departs from the called germline gene at one end, perhaps through a read error. This entry belongs to a study of T cells after yellow fever vaccination. Germline V gene data show CDR1 as SEHNR and CDR2 as FQNEAQ (reference sequence). The CDR3 runs to 15 residues. The authors made TCR cDNA by 5'RACE template switching, adding a universal primer site and UMIs. TCRdb independently ran MiXCR on the 5' RACE reads; one entry per CDR3 protein. The table records 500,000 to 650,000 distinct CDR3 sequences, roughly an eighth of them present only once.

This receptor was taken from a man aged 30 to 39 who received the YFV17D yellow fever vaccine. The chain links TRBV7-9 to TRBJ2-7, with D uncertain. Material: PBMCs, obtained on the day of the yellow fever booster vaccination. CDR3 bases: TGTGCCGGCAGCTTAGTTGAGGCTAGCTCCTACGAGCAGTACTTC. Encoded protein: CAGSLVEASSYEQYF. The entire variable domain, with the rest obtained from reference TRBV7-9 and TRBJ2-7, is as follows: DTGVSQNPRHKITKRGQNVTFRCDPISEHNRLYWYRQTLGQGPEFLTYFQNEAQLEKSRLLSDRFSAERPKGSFSTLEIQRTEQGDSAMYLCAGSLVEASSYEQYFGPGTRLTVT.